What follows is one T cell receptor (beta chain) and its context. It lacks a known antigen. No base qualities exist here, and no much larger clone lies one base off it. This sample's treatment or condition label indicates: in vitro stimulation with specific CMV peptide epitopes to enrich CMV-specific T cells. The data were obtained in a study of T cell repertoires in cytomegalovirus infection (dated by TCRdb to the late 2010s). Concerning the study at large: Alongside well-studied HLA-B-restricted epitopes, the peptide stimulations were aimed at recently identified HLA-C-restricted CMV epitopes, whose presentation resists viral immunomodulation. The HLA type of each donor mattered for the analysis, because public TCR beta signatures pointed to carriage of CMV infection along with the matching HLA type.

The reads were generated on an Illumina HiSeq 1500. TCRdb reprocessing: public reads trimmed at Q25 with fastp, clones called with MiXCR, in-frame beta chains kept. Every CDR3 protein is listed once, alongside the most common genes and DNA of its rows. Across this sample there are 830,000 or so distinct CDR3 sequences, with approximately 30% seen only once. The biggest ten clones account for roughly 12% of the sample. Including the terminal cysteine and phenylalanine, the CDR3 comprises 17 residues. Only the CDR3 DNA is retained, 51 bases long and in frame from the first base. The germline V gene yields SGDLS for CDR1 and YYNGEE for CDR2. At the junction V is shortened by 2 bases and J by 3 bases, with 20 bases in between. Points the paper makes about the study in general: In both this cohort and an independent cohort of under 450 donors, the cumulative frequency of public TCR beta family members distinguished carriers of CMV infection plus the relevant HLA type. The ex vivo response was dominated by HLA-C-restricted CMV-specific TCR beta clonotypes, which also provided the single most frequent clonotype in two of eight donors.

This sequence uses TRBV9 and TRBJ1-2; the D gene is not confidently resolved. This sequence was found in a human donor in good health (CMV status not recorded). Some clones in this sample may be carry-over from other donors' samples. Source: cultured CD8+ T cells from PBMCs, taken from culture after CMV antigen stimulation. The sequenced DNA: TGTGCCAGCAGCGTCCTGGATCGGGAGAACGCGGACTATGGCTACACCTTC. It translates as CASSVLDRENADYGYTF.